The present entry profiles one T cell receptor (beta chain) with its context. The antigen is unknown. Here immunoSEQ multiplex PCR was the method, and the copy in TCRdb shows in-frame clones only, minus some. This sample has tens of thousands of clones, with roughly 84% found just once. This specimen comes from a study of a mutant IDH1 vaccine in newly diagnosed glioma. Sample time point: week 47, end of study. Doses of 300 ug of mutant IDH1 20-mer peptide were given with topical imiquimod. The donor cohort comprised cases of new WHO grade 3 or 4 IDH1-mutant, ATRX-lost astrocytoma. Germline V gene lookup returns CDR1 SGHVS and CDR2 FNYEAQ. Between the trimmed V and J ends, which lost 7 bases and 7 bases, there was a span of 17 bases. The CDR3 runs 14 residues.

The V and J genes are TRBV7-6 and TRBJ2-1, with a tentative D call TRBD2 (6 bases). The sequence derives from a woman under 40 with glioma. Some clones in this sample may be carry-over from other donors' samples. The source was PBMCs, collected from a glioma patient whose treatment included an IDH1 peptide vaccine. The CDR3: CASTWRGSLNEQFF. The CDR3 bases are TGTGCCAGCACCTGGCGGGGCTCCCTGAATGAGCAGTTCTTC.